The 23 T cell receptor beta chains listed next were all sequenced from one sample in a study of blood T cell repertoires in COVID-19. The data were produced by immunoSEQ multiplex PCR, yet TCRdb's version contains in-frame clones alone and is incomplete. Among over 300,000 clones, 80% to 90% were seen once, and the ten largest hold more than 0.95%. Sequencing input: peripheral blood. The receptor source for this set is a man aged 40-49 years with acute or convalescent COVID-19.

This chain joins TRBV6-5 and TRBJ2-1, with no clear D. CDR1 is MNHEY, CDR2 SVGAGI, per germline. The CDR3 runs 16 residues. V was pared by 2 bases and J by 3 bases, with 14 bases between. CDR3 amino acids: CASSYHEAGSYNEQFF. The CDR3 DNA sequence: TGTGCCAGCAGTTACCACGAGGCCGGCAGCTACAATGAGCAGTTCTTC.

The CDR3 region has the DNA TGTGCCAGCCACCCCCCCGGGACAGGTAACACTGAAGCTTTCTTT. Residues: CASHPPGTGNTEAFF. V is TRBV19 and J is TRBJ1-1, with 8 bases lining up with TRBD1. The CDR3 sequence is 15 residues long. Trimming removed 9 bases from V and 2 bases from J; junction bases left unmatched: 11. The germline V gene encodes CDR1 LNHDA and CDR2 SQIVND (reference sequence).

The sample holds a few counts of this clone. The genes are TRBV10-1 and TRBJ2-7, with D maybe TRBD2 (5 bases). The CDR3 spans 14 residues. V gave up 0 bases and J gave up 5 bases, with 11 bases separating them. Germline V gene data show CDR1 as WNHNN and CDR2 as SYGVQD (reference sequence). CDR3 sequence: CASSESGGGNEQYF. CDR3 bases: TGCGCCAGCAGTGAGTCAGGAGGAGGCAACGAGCAGTACTTC.

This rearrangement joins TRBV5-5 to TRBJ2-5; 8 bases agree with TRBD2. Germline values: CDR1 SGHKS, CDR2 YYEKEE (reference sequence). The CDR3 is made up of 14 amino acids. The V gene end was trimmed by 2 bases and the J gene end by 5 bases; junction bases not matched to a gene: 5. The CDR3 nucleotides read TGTGCCAGCAGCTTCGGGACTAGTGGGGAGACCCAGTACTTC. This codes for CASSFGTSGETQYF.

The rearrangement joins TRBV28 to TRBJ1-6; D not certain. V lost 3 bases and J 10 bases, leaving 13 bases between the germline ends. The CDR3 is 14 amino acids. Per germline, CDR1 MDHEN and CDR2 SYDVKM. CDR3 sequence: CASSLSQASSPLHF. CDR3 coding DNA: TGTGCCAGCAGTTTGTCTCAGGCGAGCTCACCCCTCCACTTT.

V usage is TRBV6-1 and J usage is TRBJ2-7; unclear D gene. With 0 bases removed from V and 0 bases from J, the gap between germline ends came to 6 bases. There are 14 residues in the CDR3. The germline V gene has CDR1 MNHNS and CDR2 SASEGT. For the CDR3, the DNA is TGTGCCAGCAGTGAAGCGAGCATCTCCTACGAGCAGTACTTC. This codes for CASSEASISYEQYF.

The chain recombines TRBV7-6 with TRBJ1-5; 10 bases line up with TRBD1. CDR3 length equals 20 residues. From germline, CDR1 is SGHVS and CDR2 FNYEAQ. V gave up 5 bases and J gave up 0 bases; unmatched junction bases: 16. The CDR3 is CASSPPPGQGRGYSNQPQHF. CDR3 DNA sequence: TGTGCCAGCAGCCCCCCCCCGGGACAGGGGCGAGGATATAGCAATCAGCCCCAGCATTTT.

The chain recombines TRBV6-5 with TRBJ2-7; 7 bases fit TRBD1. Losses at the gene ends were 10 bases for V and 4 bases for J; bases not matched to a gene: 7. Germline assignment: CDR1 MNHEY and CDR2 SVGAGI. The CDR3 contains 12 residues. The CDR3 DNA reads TGTGCCACCCTATCACAGGGGTACGAGCAGTACTTC. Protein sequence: CATLSQGYEQYF.

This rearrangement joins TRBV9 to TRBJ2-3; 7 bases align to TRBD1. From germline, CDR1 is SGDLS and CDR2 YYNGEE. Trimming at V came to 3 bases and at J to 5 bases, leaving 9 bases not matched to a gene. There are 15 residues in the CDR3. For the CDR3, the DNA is TGTGCCAGCAGCGCACTGACAGGGATGGAAGATACGCAGTATTTT. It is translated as CASSALTGMEDTQYF.

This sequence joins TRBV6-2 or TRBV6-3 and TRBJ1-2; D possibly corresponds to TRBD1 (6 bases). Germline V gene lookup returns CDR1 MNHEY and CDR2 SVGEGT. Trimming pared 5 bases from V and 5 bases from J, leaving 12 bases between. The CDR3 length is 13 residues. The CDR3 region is CASSDSGDYGYTF. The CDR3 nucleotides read TGTGCCAGCAGTGATTCAGGGGATTATGGCTACACCTTC.

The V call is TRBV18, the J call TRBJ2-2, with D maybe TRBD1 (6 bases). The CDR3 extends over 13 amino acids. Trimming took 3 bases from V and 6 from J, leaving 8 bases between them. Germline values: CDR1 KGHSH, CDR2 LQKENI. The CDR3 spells CASSPGHPGELFF. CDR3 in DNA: TGTGCCAGCTCACCGGGACACCCCGGGGAGCTGTTTTTT.

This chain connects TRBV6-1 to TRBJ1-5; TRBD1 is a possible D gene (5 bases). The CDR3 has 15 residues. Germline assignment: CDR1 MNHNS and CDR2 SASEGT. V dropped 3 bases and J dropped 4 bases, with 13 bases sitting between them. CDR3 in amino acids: CASSDRQGGNQPQHF. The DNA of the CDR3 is TGTGCCAGCAGTGATAGGCAGGGAGGAAATCAGCCCCAGCATTTT.

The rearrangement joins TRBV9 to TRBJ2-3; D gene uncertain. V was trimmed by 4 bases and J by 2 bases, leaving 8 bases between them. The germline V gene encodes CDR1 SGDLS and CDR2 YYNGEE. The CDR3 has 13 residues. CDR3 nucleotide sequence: TGTGCCAGCAGCTCCGGAGCCACAGATACGCAGTATTTT. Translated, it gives CASSSGATDTQYF.

For the CDR3, the DNA is TGTGCCAGCAGTCCCGGGACAGGGTTTAACGAGCAGTACTTC. Its protein product is CASSPGTGFNEQYF. This chain joins TRBV27 and TRBJ2-7; 9 bases fit TRBD1. Trimming at V came to 5 bases and at J to 5 bases, leaving 7 bases not matched to a gene. The CDR3 is 14 amino acids. The germline CDR1 and CDR2 sequences are MNHEY and SMNVEV (reference sequence).

CDR3 residues: CASSLPGQGGPSYGYTF. Here the CDR3 DNA reads TGTGCCAGCAGCTTACCGGGACAGGGGGGACCCTCCTATGGCTACACCTTC. The rearrangement links TRBV5-6 to TRBJ1-2, with 11 positions matching TRBD1. Germline V gives CDR1 SGHDT, CDR2 YYEEEE. The CDR3 sequence is 17 residues long. J was trimmed by 4 bases and V by 2 bases; bases with no gene match: 10. The complete variable domain, with remaining parts taken from reference TRBV5-6 and TRBJ1-2, reads DAGVTQSPTHLIKTRGQQVTLRCSPKSGHDTVSWYQQALGQGPQFIFQYYEEEERQRGNFPDRFSGHQFPNYSSELNVNALLLGDSALYLCASSLPGQGGPSYGYTFGSGTRLTVV.

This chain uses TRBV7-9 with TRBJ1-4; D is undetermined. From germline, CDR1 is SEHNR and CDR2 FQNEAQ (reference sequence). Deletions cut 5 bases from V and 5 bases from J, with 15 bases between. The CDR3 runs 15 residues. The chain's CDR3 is CASSPVEPRNEKLFF. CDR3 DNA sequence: TGTGCCAGCAGCCCCGTCGAGCCCCGGAATGAAAAACTGTTTTTT.

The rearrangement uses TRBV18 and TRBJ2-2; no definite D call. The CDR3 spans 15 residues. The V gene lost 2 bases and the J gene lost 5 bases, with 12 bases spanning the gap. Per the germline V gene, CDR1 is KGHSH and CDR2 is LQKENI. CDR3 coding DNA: TGTGCCAGCTCACCATTAGCAACACGTACCGGGGAGCTGTTTTTT. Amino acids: CASSPLATRTGELFF.

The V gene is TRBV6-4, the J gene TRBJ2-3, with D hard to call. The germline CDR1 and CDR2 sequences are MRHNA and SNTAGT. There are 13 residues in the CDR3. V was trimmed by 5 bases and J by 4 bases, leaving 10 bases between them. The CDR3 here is CASSYSDSDTQYF. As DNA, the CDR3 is TGTGCCAGCAGTTACAGTGATTCAGATACGCAGTATTTT.

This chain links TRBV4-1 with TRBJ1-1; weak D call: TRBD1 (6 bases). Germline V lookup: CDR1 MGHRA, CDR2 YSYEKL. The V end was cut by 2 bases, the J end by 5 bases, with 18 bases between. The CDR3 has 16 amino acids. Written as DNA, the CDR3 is TGCGCCAGCAGCCAATCCGACCGACAGGTTAAAACTGAAGCTTTCTTT. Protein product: CASSQSDRQVKTEAFF.

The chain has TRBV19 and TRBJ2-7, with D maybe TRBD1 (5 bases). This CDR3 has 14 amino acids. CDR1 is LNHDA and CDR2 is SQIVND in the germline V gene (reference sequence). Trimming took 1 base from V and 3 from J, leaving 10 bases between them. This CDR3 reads CASSIGQSGYEQYF. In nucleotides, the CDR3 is TGTGCCAGTAGTATAGGACAGTCAGGCTACGAGCAGTACTTC.

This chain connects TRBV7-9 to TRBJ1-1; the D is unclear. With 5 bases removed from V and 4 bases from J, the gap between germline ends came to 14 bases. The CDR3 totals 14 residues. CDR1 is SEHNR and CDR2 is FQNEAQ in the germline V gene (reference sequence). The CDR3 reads CASSVHRDLTEAFF. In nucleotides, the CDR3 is TGTGCCAGCAGCGTACACCGGGATCTCACTGAAGCTTTCTTT.

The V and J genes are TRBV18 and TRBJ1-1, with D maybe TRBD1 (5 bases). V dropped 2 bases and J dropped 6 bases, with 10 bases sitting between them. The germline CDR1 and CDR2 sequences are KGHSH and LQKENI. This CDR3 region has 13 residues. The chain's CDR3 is CASSPSGDAEAFF. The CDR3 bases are TGTGCCAGCTCACCATCGGGGGACGCTGAAGCTTTCTTT.

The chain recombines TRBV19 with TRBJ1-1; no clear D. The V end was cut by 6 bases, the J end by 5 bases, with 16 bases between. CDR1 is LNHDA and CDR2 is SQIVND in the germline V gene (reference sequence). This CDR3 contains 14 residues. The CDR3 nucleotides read TGTGCCAGTAGCTTTATTACTCGGGGTACTGAAGCTTTCTTT. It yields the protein CASSFITRGTEAFF.